The 5 T cell receptor beta chains in this list originate from one sample, sequenced in a study of blood T cells in healthy people across ages. Using a J-beta primer mix together with a sample-barcoded 5' primer, a second PCR was run for roughly 6 to 12 cycles. TCRdb reprocessed the 5' RACE reads with MiXCR, giving one entry per CDR3 protein. The sample records approximately 900,000 distinct CDR3 sequences, about 48% being singletons. Sequenced input: blood. The receptors were gathered from a man aged 25 to 45 in good health.

A few counts support this clonotype. This chain links TRBV5-1 with TRBJ2-2, with D perhaps matching TRBD2 (5 bases). The CDR3 is made up of 15 amino acids. In germline, CDR1 is SGHRS, CDR2 YFSETQ. V dropped 4 bases and J dropped 7 bases, with 17 bases sitting between them. The DNA of the CDR3 is TGCGCCAGCAGCGTCACTGGGGAGTCGTTCGGGGAGCTGTTTTTT. The encoded protein is CASSVTGESFGELFF.

The chain links TRBV4-2 to TRBJ2-7, with 8 nucleotides matching TRBD1. Germline V gives CDR1 LGHNA, CDR2 YNFKEQ. Trimming removed 1 base from V and 5 bases from J; junction bases left unmatched: 4. The CDR3 is made up of 14 amino acids. The CDR3 spells CASSQGGTGNEQYF. DNA of the CDR3: TGTGCCAGCAGCCAAGGTGGGACAGGTAACGAGCAGTACTTC.

This clonotype was picked up a small number of times. This chain uses TRBV6-2 or TRBV6-3 with TRBJ2-5; 7 nucleotides match TRBD1. The DNA end favors TRBJ2-7, so the J call may be wrong. The germline gives CDR1 MNHEY, CDR2 SVGEGT. The CDR3 totals 15 residues. The CDR3 region is CASSRGQTFPYEQYF. DNA for the CDR3: TGTGCCAGCAGCCGGGGACAGACGTTCCCCTACGAGCAGTACTTC.

The sample holds many counts of this clonotype. The chain joins TRBV2 to TRBJ2-7, with TRBD1 as a possible D gene (5 bases). Germline-derived CDR1 and CDR2 are SNHLY and FYNNEI. This CDR3 comprises 11 residues. Trimming left V 6 bases short and J 6 bases short, with 9 bases between. The CDR3 bases are TGTGCCAGCAGGGGGCTTTTCGAGCAGTACTTC. Protein product: CASRGLFEQYF.

J is TRBJ1-1 and V is TRBV18, with TRBD1 matching 7 bases. V was pared by 3 bases and J by 4 bases, with 5 bases of the junction left unmatched. The CDR3 length is 14 residues. CDR1 and CDR2 (germline): KGHSH, LQKENI. DNA of the CDR3: TGTGCCAGCTCACCTAGGGACAGATCCACTGAAGCTTTCTTT. Protein: CASSPRDRSTEAFF.